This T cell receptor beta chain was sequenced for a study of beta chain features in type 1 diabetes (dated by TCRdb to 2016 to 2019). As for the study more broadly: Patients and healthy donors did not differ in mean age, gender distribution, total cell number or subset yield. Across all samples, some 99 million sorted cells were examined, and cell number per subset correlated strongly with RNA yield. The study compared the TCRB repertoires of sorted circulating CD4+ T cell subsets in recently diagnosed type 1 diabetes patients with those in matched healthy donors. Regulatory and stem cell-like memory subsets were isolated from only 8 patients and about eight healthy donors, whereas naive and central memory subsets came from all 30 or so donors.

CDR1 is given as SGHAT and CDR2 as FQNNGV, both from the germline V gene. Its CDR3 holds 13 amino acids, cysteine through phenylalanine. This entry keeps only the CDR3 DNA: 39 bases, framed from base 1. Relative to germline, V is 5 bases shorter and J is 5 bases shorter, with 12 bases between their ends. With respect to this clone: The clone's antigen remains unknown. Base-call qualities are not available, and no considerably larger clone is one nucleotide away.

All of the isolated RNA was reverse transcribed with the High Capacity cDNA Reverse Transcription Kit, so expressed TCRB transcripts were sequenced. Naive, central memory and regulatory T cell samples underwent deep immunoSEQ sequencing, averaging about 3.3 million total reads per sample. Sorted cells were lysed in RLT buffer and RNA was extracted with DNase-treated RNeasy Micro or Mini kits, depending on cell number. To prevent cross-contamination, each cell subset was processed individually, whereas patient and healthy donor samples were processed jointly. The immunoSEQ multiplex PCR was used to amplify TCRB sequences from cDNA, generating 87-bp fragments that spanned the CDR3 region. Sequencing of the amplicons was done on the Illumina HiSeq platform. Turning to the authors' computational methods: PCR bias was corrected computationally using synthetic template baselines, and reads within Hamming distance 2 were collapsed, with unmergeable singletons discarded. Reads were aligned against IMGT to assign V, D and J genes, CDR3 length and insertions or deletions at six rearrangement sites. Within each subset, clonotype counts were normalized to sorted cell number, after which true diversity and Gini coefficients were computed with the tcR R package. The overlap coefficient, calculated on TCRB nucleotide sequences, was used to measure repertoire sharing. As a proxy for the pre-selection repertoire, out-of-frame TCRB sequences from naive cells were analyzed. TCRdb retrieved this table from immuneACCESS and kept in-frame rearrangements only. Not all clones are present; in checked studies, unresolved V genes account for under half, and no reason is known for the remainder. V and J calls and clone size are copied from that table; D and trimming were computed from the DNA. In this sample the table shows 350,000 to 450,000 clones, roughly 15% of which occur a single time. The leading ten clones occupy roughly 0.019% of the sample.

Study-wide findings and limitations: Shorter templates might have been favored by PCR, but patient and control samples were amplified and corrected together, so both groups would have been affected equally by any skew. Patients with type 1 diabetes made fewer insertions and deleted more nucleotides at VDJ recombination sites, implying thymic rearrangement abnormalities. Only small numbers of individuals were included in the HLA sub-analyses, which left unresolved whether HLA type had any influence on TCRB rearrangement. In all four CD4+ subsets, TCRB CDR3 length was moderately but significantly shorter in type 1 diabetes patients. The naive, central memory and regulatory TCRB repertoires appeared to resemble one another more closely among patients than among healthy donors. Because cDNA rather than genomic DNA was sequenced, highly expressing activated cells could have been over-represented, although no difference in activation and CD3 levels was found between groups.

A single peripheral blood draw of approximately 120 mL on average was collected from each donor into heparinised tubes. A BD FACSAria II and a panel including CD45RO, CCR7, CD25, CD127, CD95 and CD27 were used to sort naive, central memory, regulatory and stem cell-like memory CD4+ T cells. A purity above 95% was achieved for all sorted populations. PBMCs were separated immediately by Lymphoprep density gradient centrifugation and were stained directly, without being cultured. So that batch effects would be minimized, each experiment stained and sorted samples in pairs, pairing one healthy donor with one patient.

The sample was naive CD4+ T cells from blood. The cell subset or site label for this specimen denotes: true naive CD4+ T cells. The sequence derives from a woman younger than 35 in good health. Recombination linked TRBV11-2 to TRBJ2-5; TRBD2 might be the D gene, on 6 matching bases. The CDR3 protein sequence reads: CASSRGGDETQYF. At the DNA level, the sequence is TGTGCCAGCAGCCGCGGAGGGGACGAGACCCAGTACTTC. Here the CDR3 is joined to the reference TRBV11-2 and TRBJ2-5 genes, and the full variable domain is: EAGVAQSPRYKIIEKRQSVAFWCNPISGHATLYWYQQILGQGPKLLIQFQNNGVVDDSQLPKDRFSAERLKGVDSTLKIQPAKLEDSAVYLCASSRGGDETQYFGPGTRLLVL.